Below, 28 T cell receptor beta chains from the same sample are listed, as sequenced in a study of T cells in Graves' hyperthyroidism and ophthalmopathy. From RNA transcripts, TCR beta CDR3 regions were amplified. The HTBI primer set drove a first-round RT-PCR of the TCR CDR3. TCRdb recomputed calls from the multiplex PCR reads with MiXCR, one row per CDR3 protein. This repertoire shows almost 500,000 distinct CDR3 sequences, 20% to 25% found once; its top ten account for around 54%. Sequencing was performed on blood. All receptors derive from a woman in her seventies with Graves' ophthalmopathy.

This clonotype was observed many times. The chain has TRBV28 and TRBJ2-7, with 9 bases lining up with TRBD1. Germline V gives CDR1 MDHEN, CDR2 SYDVKM. With 6 bases clipped from V and 0 bases from J, the junction kept 6 bases outside the gene matches. The CDR3 consists of 15 residues. Written as DNA, the CDR3 is TGTGCCAGCAGCATTCCGGGACAGGGCTCCTACGAGCAGTACTTC. Translated: CASSIPGQGSYEQYF.

This clonotype came up many times. V usage is TRBV28 and J usage is TRBJ1-5; D call uncertain. The CDR3 loop spans 13 amino acids. V was pared by 2 bases and J by 5 bases, with 7 bases between. Germline CDR1 is MDHEN and CDR2 is SYDVKM. CDR3 sequence: CASSLGDHQPQHF. Written as DNA, the CDR3 is TGTGCCAGCAGTTTAGGGGATCATCAGCCCCAGCATTTT.

This clonotype was observed many times. This chain joins TRBV6-2 or TRBV6-3 and TRBJ1-1, with no clear D. The V end was cut by 5 bases, the J end by 5 bases, with 6 bases between. Germline CDR1 and CDR2: MNHEY and SVGEGT. This CDR3 is 11 amino acids long. The CDR3 DNA is TGTGCCAGCAGTCCCAGGACTGAAGCTTTCTTT. This sequence encodes CASSPRTEAFF.

The gene calls are TRBV11-2 and TRBJ1-2; no clear D. Germline V gene data show CDR1 as SGHAT and CDR2 as FQNNGV. This CDR3 is 14 amino acids long. The V end was cut by 5 bases, the J end by 4 bases, with 14 bases between. This CDR3 is CASSAATPGYGYTF. The CDR3 DNA is TGTGCCAGCAGCGCCGCGACTCCCGGCTATGGCTACACCTTC.

This clonotype was seen only a few times. The gene calls are TRBV25-1 and TRBJ1-2; TRBD1 agrees at 9 bases. Germline V gene lookup returns CDR1 MGHDK and CDR2 SYGVNS. V was clipped by 8 bases and J by 1 base; unmatched bases: 5. This CDR3 region has 14 residues. CDR3 DNA: TGTGCCAGCCGTAAGACAGGGGGTAACTATGGCTACACCTTC. Amino acids: CASRKTGGNYGYTF.

This clonotype was observed a handful of times. The chain joins TRBV28 to TRBJ1-2, with D possibly matching TRBD1 (6 bases). The germline V gene encodes CDR1 MDHEN and CDR2 SYDVKM. This CDR3 is built from 16 residues. Trimming took 2 bases from V and 3 from J, leaving 16 bases between them. The CDR3 loop is CASSLGTPGGDYGYTF. CDR3 sequence (DNA): TGTGCCAGCAGTTTAGGGACACCCGGGGGGGACTATGGCTACACCTTC.

The rearrangement uses TRBV5-5 and TRBJ2-7; 10 nucleotides align to TRBD2. Trimming at V came to 3 bases and at J to 6 bases, leaving 9 bases not matched to a gene. Germline V gene data show CDR1 as SGHKS and CDR2 as YYEKEE (reference sequence). The CDR3 loop spans 15 amino acids. CDR3 sequence reads: CASSSQAGGGLEQYF. As DNA, the CDR3 is TGTGCCAGCAGCTCGCAAGCGGGAGGGGGGCTCGAGCAGTACTTC.

This clonotype was seen at least ten times. The chain links TRBV27 to TRBJ1-4; D remains unclear. The CDR3 has 14 residues. Trimming stripped 4 bases from V and 5 bases from J, with 11 bases between. CDR1 is MNHEY, CDR2 SMNVEV, per germline (reference sequence). The CDR3 reads CASSSRGVNEKLFF. As DNA, the CDR3 is TGTGCCAGCAGTTCCAGAGGAGTCAATGAAAAACTGTTTTTT.

This clonotype has ten or more counts. This chain uses TRBV24-1 with TRBJ2-1; either TRBD1 or TRBD2 may supply D (6 bases each). Germline values: CDR1 KGHDR, CDR2 SFDVKD. This CDR3 contains 17 residues. Deletions cut 2 bases from V and 7 bases from J, with 20 bases between. The CDR3 here is CATSDSEGGRAENEQFF. The CDR3 DNA sequence: TGTGCCACCAGTGATTCGGAGGGGGGACGGGCGGAAAATGAGCAGTTCTTC.

This clonotype has a count of ten or more. The chain recombines TRBV12-3 or TRBV12-4 with TRBJ2-2, with D tentatively TRBD2 (6 bases). The germline V and J ends were trimmed by 7 bases and 8 bases, with 17 bases remaining between them. CDR3 length: 14 residues. The CDR3 nucleotides read TGTGCCAGCACCGATTTCCCCGGGAGAGGGGAGCTGTTTTTT. Translation gives CASTDFPGRGELFF.

This clonotype was seen many times. The chain employs TRBV2 and TRBJ2-3, with no clear D. The germline gives CDR1 SNHLY, CDR2 FYNNEI. The V end was cut by 8 bases, the J end by 1 base, with 7 bases between. The length of the CDR3 is 12 residues. The CDR3 loop reads CASAVGTDTQYF. The CDR3 coding sequence is TGTGCCAGCGCGGTTGGCACAGATACGCAGTATTTT.

There are a few counts of this clonotype. This chain connects TRBV5-1 to TRBJ2-3, with 9 bases identical to TRBD1. V shed 2 bases and J 4 bases; nucleotides not matched to a gene: 2. Germline assignment: CDR1 SGHRS and CDR2 YFSETQ. This CDR3 is built from 14 residues. The CDR3 DNA sequence: TGCGCCAGCAGCTTCACAGGGGGCCCAGATACGCAGTATTTT. Translating gives CASSFTGGPDTQYF.

Regarding this clonotype: A single base separates this from a much larger clone, so it may be a read error. The chain joins TRBV3-1 to TRBJ2-5, with a tentative D call TRBD1 (6 bases). The CDR3 totals 14 residues. Germline V CDR1 and CDR2: LGHDT, YNNKEL (reference sequence). The CDR3 bases are TGTGCCGGCAGCCCGACAGGTACTGAAGAGACCCAGTACTTC. Translated, it gives CAGSPTGTEETQYF.

This clonotype was counted at least ten times. The chain couples TRBV10-1 to TRBJ2-7; D is perhaps TRBD1 (5 bases). CDR1 and CDR2 (germline): WNHNN, SYGVQD (reference sequence). V was cut by 3 bases and J by 4 bases, with 16 bases left in between. This CDR3 is built from 15 residues. CDR3 sequence (DNA): TGCGCCAGCAGTGATGTGGGGCGCATCAGATACGAGCAGTACTTC. It encodes CASSDVGRIRYEQYF.

The chain joins TRBV12-3 or TRBV12-4 to TRBJ1-2; TRBD1 is a possible D gene (5 bases). The CDR3 has 13 amino acids. Trimming took off 8 bases at V and 1 base at J, with 11 bases between the two ends. CDR3 nucleotide sequence: TGTGCCAGCCGGAGGGGTTTTAACTATGGCTACACCTTC. This codes for CASRRGFNYGYTF.

Points on this clonotype: A read error may explain this, as a much larger clone is one base away. The rearrangement links TRBV5-6 to TRBJ2-5, with 10 bases lining up with TRBD2. J was trimmed by 7 bases and V by 5 bases; bases with no gene match: 11. The V gene's germline CDR1 is SGHDT and CDR2 YYEEEE. The CDR3 is 15 residues long. This CDR3 reads CASSSLAGEGGTQYF. CDR3 bases: TGTGCCAGCAGTTCCCTAGCGGGGGAGGGGGGGACCCAGTACTTC.

The J gene is TRBJ2-1, the V gene TRBV7-3; the D is unclear. The length of the CDR3 is 14 residues. Trimming removed 0 bases from V and 5 bases from J, with 8 bases in between. Per germline, CDR1 SGHTA and CDR2 FQGTGA. The CDR3 bases are TGTGCCAGCAGCTTAACACCTGCAAACAATGAGCAGTTCTTC. Protein: CASSLTPANNEQFF.

The chain has TRBV30 and TRBJ2-7; D is ambiguous. The CDR3 has 15 amino acids. Germline CDR1 reads GTSNPN; CDR2 reads SVGIG (reference sequence). Trimming stripped 2 bases from V and 2 bases from J, with 16 bases between. This CDR3 reads CAWSTLKRDPYEQYF. The CDR3 nucleotides are TGTGCCTGGAGTACCCTTAAGAGAGACCCCTACGAGCAGTACTTC.

This clonotype was detected only a few times. The CDR3 protein is CASSLLGTGEVEQYF. The CDR3 nucleotides are TGTGCCAGCAGTTTATTGGGGACAGGGGAGGTCGAGCAGTACTTC. This chain uses TRBV28 with TRBJ2-7; 10 nucleotides align to TRBD1. Germline V CDR1 and CDR2: MDHEN, SYDVKM. This CDR3 is built from 15 residues. After removal of 1 base from V and 6 bases from J, the junction contained 6 bases not matched to a gene.

This chain uses TRBV6-1 with TRBJ1-4, with no clear D. The CDR3 has 14 amino acids. V gave up 5 bases and J gave up 1 base, with 8 bases separating them. Germline V CDR1 and CDR2: MNHNS, SASEGT. The CDR3 DNA follows: TGTGCCAGCAGTTTTGTTGGAACTAATGAAAAACTGTTTTTT. Its translation: CASSFVGTNEKLFF.

With regard to this clonotype: This may stem from a read error, because a much larger clone lies one nucleotide away. The rearrangement uses TRBV12-3 or TRBV12-4 and TRBJ1-1; no clear D gene. This CDR3 contains 13 residues. For the CDR3, the DNA is TGTGTCAGCAGTCGGAGCTGGGACACTGAAGCTTTCTTT. Residues: CVSSRSWDTEAFF.

This chain links TRBV11-3 with TRBJ2-2; tentative D call: TRBD2 (6 bases). CDR1 SGHNT and CDR2 YENEEA come from the germline V gene. The CDR3 length is 16 residues. The germline V and J ends were trimmed by 5 bases and 0 bases, with 13 bases remaining between them. The CDR3 here is CASSPGGGANTGELFF. CDR3 in DNA: TGTGCCAGCAGCCCCGGCGGCGGGGCGAACACCGGGGAGCTGTTTTTT.

This clonotype was seen at least ten times. The CDR3 DNA reads as TGTGCCAGCAGCTCCCAAGCTAACTATGGCTACACCTTC. As protein: CASSSQANYGYTF. This sequence joins TRBV7-6 and TRBJ1-2; D is undetermined. Germline V gives CDR1 SGHVS, CDR2 FNYEAQ. V was clipped by 4 bases and J by 0 bases, with 6 bases between them. The CDR3 runs 13 residues. Looking up the rest from reference TRBV7-6 and TRBJ1-2 gives the full variable domain: GAGVSQSPRYKVTKRGQDVALRCDPISGHVSLYWYRQALGQGPEFLTYFNYEAQQDKSGLPNDRFSAERPEGSISTLTIQRTEQRDSAMYRCASSSQANYGYTFGSGTRLTVV.

This clonotype has only a few counts. CDR3 nucleotides: TGTGCCAGCAGCTTCATCGACGAGCAGTACTTC. It specifies CASSFIDEQYF. This chain links TRBV11-2 with TRBJ2-7, with no clear D. Germline lookup yields CDR1 SGHAT and CDR2 FQNNGV. Trimming stripped 3 bases from V and 5 bases from J, with 5 bases between. This CDR3 spans 11 amino acids.

The rearrangement uses TRBV29-1 and TRBJ2-7, with 8 nucleotides matching TRBD1. The CDR3 consists of 14 residues. J lost 2 bases, V lost 1 base, and 4 bases had no gene match. Germline V CDR1 and CDR2: SQVTM, ANQGSEA. CDR3 sequence reads: CSVEGTGKTYEQYF. The CDR3 coding sequence is TGCAGCGTTGAAGGGACAGGGAAGACCTACGAGCAGTACTTC.

This clonotype appeared many times. The chain has TRBV11-2 and TRBJ2-1; 8 positions agree with TRBD2. CDR1 is SGHAT, CDR2 FQNNGV, per germline. Trimming at V came to 1 base and at J to 6 bases, leaving 2 bases not matched to a gene. The CDR3 totals 14 residues. The CDR3 nucleotides read TGTGCCAGCAGCTTAGGACTAGCGCCCAATGAGCAGTTCTTC. Translation gives CASSLGLAPNEQFF.

This clonotype was picked up a small number of times. V gene TRBV24-1 combines with J gene TRBJ2-1; no definite D call. The CDR3 consists of 12 residues. Trimming took off 4 bases at V and 7 bases at J, with 7 bases between the two ends. CDR1 KGHDR and CDR2 SFDVKD come from the germline V gene. The CDR3: CATSDLGNEQFF. In nucleotides, the CDR3 is TGTGCCACCAGTGACCTGGGGAATGAGCAGTTCTTC.

This clonotype was counted at least ten times. The chain recombines TRBV2 with TRBJ2-1; D may be TRBD2 (7 bases). The V end lost 8 bases, the J end lost 4 bases, and 18 bases lay between the germline ends. This CDR3 has 15 residues. Germline V gene lookup returns CDR1 SNHLY and CDR2 FYNNEI. CDR3 DNA sequence: TGTGCCAGCTGCCCCTCGGGGGGCGCTTACAATGAGCAGTTCTTC. Translating gives CASCPSGGAYNEQFF. The whole variable domain, filled in from reference TRBV2 and TRBJ2-1, reads EPEVTQTPSHQVTQMGQEVILRCVPISNHLYFYWYRQILGQKVEFLVSFYNNEISEKSEIFDDQFSVERPDGSNFTLKIRSTKLEDSAMYFCASCPSGGAYNEQFFGPGTRLTVL.